The subject of this entry is one TCR beta chain. Its target antigen remains unknown. The cysteine opens and the phenylalanine closes a CDR3 of 15 amino acids. The DNA is not on file. In the germline V gene, CDR1 corresponds to SGHVS and CDR2 to FQNEAQ. These data come from a study of CXCR3-negative and CXCR3-positive naive CD8 T cells (dated by TCRdb to about 2019). With regard to the full study: In total, some 150 million TRB reads were obtained, corresponding to roughly 1.5 +/- 0.3 million reads per library. The diversity and physicochemical repertoire analyses included eleven to twelve donors pooled from two independent experiments. Naive subsets from roughly 5 donors and memory cells from 3 donors were included in the TRBV-TRBJ cluster analysis.

Each CD8+ T cell subset was flow-sorted in triplicate, with fewer than 350,000 cells per subset placed directly into RLT lysis buffer. To exclude memory contaminants, naive CD8+ T cells were stringently defined as CD45RO-CCR7+CD27+CD95-. Standard density gradient centrifugation was used to isolate peripheral blood mononuclear cells from buffy coats. Naive CXCR3-negative and CXCR3-positive CD8+ T cells were flow-sorted using a FACSAria III. An RNeasy Mini Kit was used to extract total RNA from the sorted cells. Results the study describes overall, beyond this receptor: TRBV-TRBJ usage was similar between naive CXCR3-negative and CXCR3-positive cells from the same donor, while memory cells showed distinct patterns. TRB CDR3s from CXCR3-positive naive cells showed higher hydrophobicity (lower Kidera factor 4), lower energy, and higher strength and volume indices than CXCR3-negative naive cells. Comparably high repertoire diversity was found in both naive subsets, whereas much lower repertoire diversity was found in memory CD8+ T cells. Because surface CD5, which is linked to self-reactivity in mice, was comparable between the naive subsets, TCR interaction strength was also inferred from the physicochemical properties of TRB CDR3s. CXCR3 expression partially decreased after cryopreservation, so most assays used freshly isolated PBMCs.

Data came from a NextSeq 550. The Human TCR Profiling Kit (MiLaboratory) was used to make UMI-labeled 5' RACE TRB cDNA libraries. cDNA synthesis used the entire amount of extracted RNA, and PCR amplification then used the entire amount of cDNA produced. Libraries were prepared in parallel using an identical number of PCR cycles. The authors' analysis ran thus. With a requirement of at least two reads per UMI, MIGEC and MiXCR extracted about 50,000 +/- 10,000 unique UMI-labeled TRB cDNA molecules per library. An average of around 40,000 +/- 10,000 functional in-frame TRB CDR3 nucleotide clonotypes without stop codons was found per library. After downsampling to 5000 UMI-labeled TRB molecules per sample, diversity metrics, including normalized Shannon-Wiener and Chao1, were computed in VDJtools. Clonotype-size-weighted physicochemical properties of the central five CDR3 residues (interaction energy, strength, volume and Kidera factor 4) were computed in VDJtools. Reprocessed by TCRdb, the reads give a single entry per CDR3 protein sequence, without DNA. Clone size and V and J calls follow TCRdb, not the original study. The sample table on file contains 50,000 or so distinct CDR3 sequences. Around 0.6% of the sample is in the top ten clones.

The rearranged segments are TRBV7-8 and TRBJ2-4; the TCRdb D gene call, TRBD1, has no DNA to confirm it. Sequenced sample: naive CXCR3+ CD8+ T cells from blood. Reading the label with the study, this specimen's cell subset or site is: CD45RO-CCR7+CD27+CD95- naive CD8+ T cells expressing CXCR3 (TNR3+). The TCR originated in a human donor in good health. Some clones in this sample may be carry-over from other donors' samples. The CDR3 in this case is CASTPDRPTHNIQYF. Reference TRBV7-8 and TRBJ2-4 proteins supply the regions before and after the CDR3; the full variable domain is: GAGVSQSPRYKVAKRGQDVALRCDPISGHVSLFWYQQALGQGPEFLTYFQNEAQLDKSGLPSDRFFAERPEGSVSTLKIQRTQQEDSAVYLCASTPDRPTHNIQYFGAGTRLSVL.